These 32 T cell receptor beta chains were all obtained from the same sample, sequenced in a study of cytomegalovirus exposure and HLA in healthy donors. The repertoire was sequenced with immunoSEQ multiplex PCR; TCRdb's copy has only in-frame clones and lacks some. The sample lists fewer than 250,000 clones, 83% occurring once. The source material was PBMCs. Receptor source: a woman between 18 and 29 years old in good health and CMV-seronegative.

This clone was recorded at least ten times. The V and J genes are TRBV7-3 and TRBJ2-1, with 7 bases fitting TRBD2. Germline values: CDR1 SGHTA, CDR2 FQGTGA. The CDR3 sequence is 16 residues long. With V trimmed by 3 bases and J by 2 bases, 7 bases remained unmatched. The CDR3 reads CASSLASSGPYNEQFF. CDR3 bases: TGTGCCAGCAGCTTGGCCTCTAGCGGACCCTACAATGAGCAGTTCTTC.

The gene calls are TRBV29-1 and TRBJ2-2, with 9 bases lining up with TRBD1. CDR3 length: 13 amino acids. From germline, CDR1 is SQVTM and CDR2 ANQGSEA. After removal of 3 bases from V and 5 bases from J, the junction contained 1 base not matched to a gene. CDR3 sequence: CSVETGGTGELFF. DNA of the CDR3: TGCAGCGTTGAGACAGGGGGAACCGGGGAGCTGTTTTTT.

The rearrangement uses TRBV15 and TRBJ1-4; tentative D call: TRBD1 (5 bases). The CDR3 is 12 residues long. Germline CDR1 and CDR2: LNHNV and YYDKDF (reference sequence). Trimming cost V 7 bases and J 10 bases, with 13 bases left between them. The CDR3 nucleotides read TGTGCCACCACCGCAGGGTTCGGAAAACTGTTTTTT. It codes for CATTAGFGKLFF.

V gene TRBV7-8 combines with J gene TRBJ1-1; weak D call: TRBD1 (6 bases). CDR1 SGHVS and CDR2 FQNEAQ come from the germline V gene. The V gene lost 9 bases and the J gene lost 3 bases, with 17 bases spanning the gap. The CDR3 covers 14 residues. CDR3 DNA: TGTGCCAGTGAGCTGACAGGAAGTGACACTGAAGCTTTCTTT. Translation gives CASELTGSDTEAFF. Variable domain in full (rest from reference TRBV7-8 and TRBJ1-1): GAGVSQSPRYKVAKRGQDVALRCDPISGHVSLFWYQQALGQGPEFLTYFQNEAQLDKSGLPSDRFFAERPEGSVSTLKIQRTQQEDSAVYLCASELTGSDTEAFFGQGTRLTVV.

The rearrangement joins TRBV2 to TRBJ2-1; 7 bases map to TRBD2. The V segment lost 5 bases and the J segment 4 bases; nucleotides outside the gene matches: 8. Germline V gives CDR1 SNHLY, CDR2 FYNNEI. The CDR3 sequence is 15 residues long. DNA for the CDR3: TGTGCCAGCAGTAATAGCGGGCCCACATACAATGAGCAGTTCTTC. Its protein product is CASSNSGPTYNEQFF.

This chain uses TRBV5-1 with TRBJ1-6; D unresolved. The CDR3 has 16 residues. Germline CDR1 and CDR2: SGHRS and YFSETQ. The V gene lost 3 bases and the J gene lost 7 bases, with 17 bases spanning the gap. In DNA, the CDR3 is TGCGCCAGCAGCTCGGGTATTCAGGTGATAAATTCACCCCTCCACTTT. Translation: CASSSGIQVINSPLHF.

CDR3 sequence: CASSLKGQYTDTQYF. The CDR3 nucleotides read TGTGCCAGCAGCTTGAAAGGACAGTACACAGATACGCAGTATTTT. V usage is TRBV5-5 and J usage is TRBJ2-3; D is possibly TRBD1 (6 bases). Between the trimmed V and J ends, which lost 1 base and 2 bases, there was a span of 11 bases. Germline V gene sequence: CDR1 SGHKS, CDR2 YYEKEE (reference sequence). The CDR3 contains 15 residues.

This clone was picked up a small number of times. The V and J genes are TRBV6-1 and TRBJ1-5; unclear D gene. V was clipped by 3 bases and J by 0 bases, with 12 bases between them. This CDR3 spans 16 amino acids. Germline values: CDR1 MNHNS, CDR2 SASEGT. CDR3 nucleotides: TGTGCCAGCAGTGAGTCGTCCAGTTATAGCAATCAGCCCCAGCATTTT. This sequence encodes CASSESSSYSNQPQHF.

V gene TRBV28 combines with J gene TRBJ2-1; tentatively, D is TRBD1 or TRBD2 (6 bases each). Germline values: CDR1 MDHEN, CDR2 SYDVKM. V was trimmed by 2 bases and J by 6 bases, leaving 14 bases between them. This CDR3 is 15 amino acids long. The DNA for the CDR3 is TGTGCCAGCAGTTTACGAATTGGAGGGGGCAATGAGCAGTTCTTC. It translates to CASSLRIGGGNEQFF.

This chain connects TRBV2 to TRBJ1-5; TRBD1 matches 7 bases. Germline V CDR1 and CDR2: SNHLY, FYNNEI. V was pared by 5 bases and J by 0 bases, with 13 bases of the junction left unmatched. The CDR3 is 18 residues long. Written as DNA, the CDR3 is TGTGCCAGCAGTCCCCCCCGAGGACAGGCTAATAGCAATCAGCCCCAGCATTTT. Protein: CASSPPRGQANSNQPQHF.

For the CDR3, the DNA is TGTGCCAGTAGTAAGGGCCACACAGATACGCAGTATTTT. Its translation: CASSKGHTDTQYF. V gene TRBV19 combines with J gene TRBJ2-3; no firm D call. The CDR3 is 13 residues long. V lost 4 bases and J 2 bases, leaving 7 bases between the germline ends. Germline lookup yields CDR1 LNHDA and CDR2 SQIVND (reference sequence).

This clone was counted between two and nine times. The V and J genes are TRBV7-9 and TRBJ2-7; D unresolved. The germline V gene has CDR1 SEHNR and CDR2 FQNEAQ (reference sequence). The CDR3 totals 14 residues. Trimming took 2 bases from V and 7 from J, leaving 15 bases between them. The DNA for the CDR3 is TGTGCCAGCAGCTTATTACGGTCTGCTGGAGAGCAGTACTTC. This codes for CASSLLRSAGEQYF.

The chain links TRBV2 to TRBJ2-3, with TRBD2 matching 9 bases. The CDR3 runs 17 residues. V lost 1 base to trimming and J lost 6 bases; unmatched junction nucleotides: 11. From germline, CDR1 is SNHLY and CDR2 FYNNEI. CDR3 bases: TGTGCCAGCAGTGAAGAGCGGGGGGCAGGGGGTGCGGATACGCAGTATTTT. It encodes CASSEERGAGGADTQYF.

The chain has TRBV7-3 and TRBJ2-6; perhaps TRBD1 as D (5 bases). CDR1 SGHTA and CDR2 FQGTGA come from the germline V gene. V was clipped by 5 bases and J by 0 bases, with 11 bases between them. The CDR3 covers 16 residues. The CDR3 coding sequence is TGTGCCAGCAGCCCCCCTGGGGCCTCTGGGGCCAACGTCCTGACTTTC. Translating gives CASSPPGASGANVLTF.

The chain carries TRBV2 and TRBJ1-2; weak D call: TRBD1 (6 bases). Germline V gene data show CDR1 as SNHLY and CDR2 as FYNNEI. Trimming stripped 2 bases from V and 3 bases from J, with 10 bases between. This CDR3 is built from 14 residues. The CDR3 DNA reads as TGTGCCAGCAGTGAACAAGGGGGTGACTATGGCTACACCTTC. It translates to CASSEQGGDYGYTF. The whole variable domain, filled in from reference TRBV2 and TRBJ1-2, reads EPEVTQTPSHQVTQMGQEVILRCVPISNHLYFYWYRQILGQKVEFLVSFYNNEISEKSEIFDDQFSVERPDGSNFTLKIRSTKLEDSAMYFCASSEQGGDYGYTFGSGTRLTVV.

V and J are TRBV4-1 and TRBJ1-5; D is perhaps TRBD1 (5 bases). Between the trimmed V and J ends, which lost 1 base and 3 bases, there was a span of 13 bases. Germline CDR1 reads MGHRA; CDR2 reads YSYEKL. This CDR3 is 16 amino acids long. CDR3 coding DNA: TGCGCCAGCAGCCAAGGTTTCGGGGGGACCAATCAGCCCCAGCATTTT. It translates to CASSQGFGGTNQPQHF.

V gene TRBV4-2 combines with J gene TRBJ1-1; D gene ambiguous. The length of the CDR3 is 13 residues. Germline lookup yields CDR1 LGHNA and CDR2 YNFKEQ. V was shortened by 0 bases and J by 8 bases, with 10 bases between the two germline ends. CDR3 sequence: CASSQDPAAEAFF. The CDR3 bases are TGTGCCAGCAGCCAAGATCCGGCGGCAGAAGCTTTCTTT.

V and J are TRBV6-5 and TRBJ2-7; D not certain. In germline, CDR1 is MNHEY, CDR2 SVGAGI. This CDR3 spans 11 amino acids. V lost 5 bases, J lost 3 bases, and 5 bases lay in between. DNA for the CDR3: TGTGCCAGCAGTCGAGACTACGAGCAGTACTTC. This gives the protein CASSRDYEQYF.

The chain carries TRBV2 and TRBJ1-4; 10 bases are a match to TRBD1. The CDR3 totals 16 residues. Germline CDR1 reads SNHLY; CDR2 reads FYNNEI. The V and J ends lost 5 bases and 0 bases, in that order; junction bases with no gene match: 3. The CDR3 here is CASSSGQGATNEKLFF. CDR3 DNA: TGTGCCAGCAGTTCAGGACAGGGGGCAACTAATGAAAAACTGTTTTTT.

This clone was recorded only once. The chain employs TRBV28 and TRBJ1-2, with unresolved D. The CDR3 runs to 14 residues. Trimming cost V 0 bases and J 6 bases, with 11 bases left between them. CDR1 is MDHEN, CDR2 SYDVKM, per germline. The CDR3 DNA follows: TGTGCCAGCAGTTTATGGTCGGGAAGGGATGGCTACACCTTC. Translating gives CASSLWSGRDGYTF.

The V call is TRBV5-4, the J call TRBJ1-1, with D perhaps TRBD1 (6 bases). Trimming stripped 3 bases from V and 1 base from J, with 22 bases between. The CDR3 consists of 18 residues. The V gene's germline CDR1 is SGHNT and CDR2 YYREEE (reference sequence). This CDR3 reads CASSSRGGARLGNTEAFF. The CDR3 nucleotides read TGTGCCAGCAGCTCCCGAGGGGGGGCCCGATTAGGGAACACTGAAGCTTTCTTT.

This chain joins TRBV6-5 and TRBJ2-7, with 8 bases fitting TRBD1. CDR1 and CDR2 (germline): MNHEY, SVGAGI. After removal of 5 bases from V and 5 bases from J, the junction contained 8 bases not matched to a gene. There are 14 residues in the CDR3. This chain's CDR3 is CASSPTGVKDEQYF. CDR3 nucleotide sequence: TGTGCCAGCAGTCCGACAGGGGTGAAAGACGAGCAGTACTTC.

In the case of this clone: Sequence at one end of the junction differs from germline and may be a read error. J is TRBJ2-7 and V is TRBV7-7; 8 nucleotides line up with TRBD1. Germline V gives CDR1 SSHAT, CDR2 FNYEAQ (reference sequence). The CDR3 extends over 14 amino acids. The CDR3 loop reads CASSPTGVPYEQYF. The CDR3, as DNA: TGTGCTAGCAGCCCGACAGGGGTTCCCTACGAGCAGTACTTC.

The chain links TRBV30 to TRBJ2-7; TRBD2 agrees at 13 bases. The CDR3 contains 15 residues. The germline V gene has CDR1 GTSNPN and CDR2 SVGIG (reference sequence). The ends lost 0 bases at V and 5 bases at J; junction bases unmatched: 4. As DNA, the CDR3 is TGTGCCTGGAGTGTACTAGCGGGAGGGCGGGACGAGCAGTACTTC. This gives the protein CAWSVLAGGRDEQYF.

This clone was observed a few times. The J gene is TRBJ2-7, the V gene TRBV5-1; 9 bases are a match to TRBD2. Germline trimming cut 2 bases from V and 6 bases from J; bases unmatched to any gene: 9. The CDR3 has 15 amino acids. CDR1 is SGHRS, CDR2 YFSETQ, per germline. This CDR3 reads CASSLSGTSSSEQYF. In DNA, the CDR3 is TGCGCCAGCAGCTTATCCGGGACTAGCAGCTCCGAGCAGTACTTC.

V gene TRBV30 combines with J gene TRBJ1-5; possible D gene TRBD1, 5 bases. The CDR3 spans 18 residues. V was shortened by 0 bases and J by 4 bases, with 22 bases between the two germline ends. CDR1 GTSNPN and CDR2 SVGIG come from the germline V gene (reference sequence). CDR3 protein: CAWSVGAGTPFWNQPQHF. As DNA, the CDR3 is TGTGCCTGGAGTGTTGGGGCAGGAACCCCTTTTTGGAATCAGCCCCAGCATTTT. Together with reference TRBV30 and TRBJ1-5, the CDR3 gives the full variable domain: SQTIHQWPATLVQPVGSPLSLECTVEGTSNPNLYWYRQAAGRGLQLLFYSVGIGQISSEVPQNLSASRPQDRQFILSSKKLLLSDSGFYLCAWSVGAGTPFWNQPQHFGDGTRLSIL.

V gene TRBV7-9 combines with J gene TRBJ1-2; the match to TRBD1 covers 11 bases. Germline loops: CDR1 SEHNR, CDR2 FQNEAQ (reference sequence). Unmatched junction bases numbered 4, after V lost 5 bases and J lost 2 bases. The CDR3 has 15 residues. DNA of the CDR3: TGTGCCAGCAGCACCGGGACAGGGGGAAACTATGGCTACACCTTC. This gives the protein CASSTGTGGNYGYTF.

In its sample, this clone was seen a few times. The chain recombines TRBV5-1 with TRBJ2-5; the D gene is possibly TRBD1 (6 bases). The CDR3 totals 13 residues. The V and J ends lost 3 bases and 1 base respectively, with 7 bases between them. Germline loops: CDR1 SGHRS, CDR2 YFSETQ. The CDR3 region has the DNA TGCGCCAGCAGCTGGGACATCCAAGAGACCCAGTACTTC. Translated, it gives CASSWDIQETQYF.

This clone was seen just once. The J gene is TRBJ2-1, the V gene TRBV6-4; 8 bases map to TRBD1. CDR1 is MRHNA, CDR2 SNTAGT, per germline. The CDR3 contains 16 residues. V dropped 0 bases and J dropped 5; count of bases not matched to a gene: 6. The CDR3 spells CASSDSFGTGNNEQFF. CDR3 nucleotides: TGTGCCAGCAGTGACTCCTTTGGGACAGGTAACAATGAGCAGTTCTTC.

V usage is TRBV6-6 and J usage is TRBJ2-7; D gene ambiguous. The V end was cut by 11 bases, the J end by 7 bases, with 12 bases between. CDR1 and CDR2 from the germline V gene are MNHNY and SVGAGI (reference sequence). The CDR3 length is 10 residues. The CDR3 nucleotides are TGTGCCCGCCTCCGCAAAGAGCAGTACTTC. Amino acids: CARLRKEQYF.

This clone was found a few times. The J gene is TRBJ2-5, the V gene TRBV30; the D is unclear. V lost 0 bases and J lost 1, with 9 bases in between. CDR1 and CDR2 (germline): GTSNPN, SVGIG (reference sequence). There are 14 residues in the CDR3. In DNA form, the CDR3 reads TGTGCCTGGAGTGTATCCGCAGCCCAAGAGACCCAGTACTTC. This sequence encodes CAWSVSAAQETQYF.

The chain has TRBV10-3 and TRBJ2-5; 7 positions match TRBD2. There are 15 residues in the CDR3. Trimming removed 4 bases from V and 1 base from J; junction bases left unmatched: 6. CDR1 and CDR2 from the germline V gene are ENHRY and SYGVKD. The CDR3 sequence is CAISGTRGTQETQYF. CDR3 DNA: TGTGCCATCAGTGGGACTAGGGGAACCCAAGAGACCCAGTACTTC.